Listed here are 5 T cell receptor beta chains from one sample, sequenced in a study of beta chain features in type 1 diabetes. Study-level findings and limits: When Type 1 diabetes patients were examined, their TCRB CDR3s proved moderately but significantly shorter in all four CD4+ subsets.

The whole isolated RNA underwent reverse transcription, so sequencing captured expressed TCRB transcripts. The assay was immunoSEQ multiplex PCR, and TCRdb's table has in-frame clones only and misses some. This sample has roughly 100,000 clones, with roughly 28% found just once. These receptors' targets are unknown. Sequencing was carried out using central memory CD4+ T cells from blood. The source of these receptors is a woman aged 18 to 35 with type 1 diabetes.

Only a few counts were recorded for this clone. The chain uses TRBV12-5 and TRBJ1-5; D may be TRBD1 (6 bases). Trimming removed 1 base at V and 7 bases at J, with 11 bases between. The CDR3 is 14 amino acids. Germline-derived CDR1 and CDR2 are LGHNT and FRNRAP. For the CDR3, the DNA is TGTGCTAGTGGTTTGGGGGGGCAGGGGCAGCCCCAGCATTTT. Translation: CASGLGGQGQPQHF.

This chain connects TRBV19 to TRBJ1-1, with D maybe TRBD1 (6 bases). Germline CDR1 reads LNHDA; CDR2 reads SQIVND (reference sequence). The CDR3 contains 12 residues. Trimming pared 4 bases from V and 10 bases from J, leaving 13 bases between. This CDR3 is CASSKQGFGAFF. The CDR3 DNA sequence: TGTGCCAGTAGTAAACAGGGATTTGGAGCTTTCTTT.

This clone has only a few counts. The rearrangement links TRBV7-6 to TRBJ2-3; D not certain. Per germline, CDR1 SGHVS and CDR2 FNYEAQ. Trimming removed 5 bases at V and 1 base at J, with 10 bases between. This CDR3 region has 14 residues. For the CDR3, the DNA is TGTGCCAGCAGCGGAGAGGCCGGCACAGATACGCAGTATTTT. This encodes CASSGEAGTDTQYF.

This rearrangement joins TRBV5-1 to TRBJ2-1; TRBD1 agrees at 10 bases. CDR3 length: 16 amino acids. Germline-derived CDR1 and CDR2 are SGHRS and YFSETQ. J lost 6 bases, V lost 3 bases, and 9 bases had no gene match. The CDR3 loop is CASSYSKGQGGNEQFF. The CDR3 DNA reads as TGCGCCAGCAGCTACAGTAAAGGACAGGGGGGCAATGAGCAGTTCTTC. The variable domain in full, with the rest retrieved from reference TRBV5-1 and TRBJ2-1, is KAGVTQTPRYLIKTRGQQVTLSCSPISGHRSVSWYQQTPGQGLQFLFEYFSETQRNKGNFPGRFSGRQFSNSRSEMNVSTLELGDSALYLCASSYSKGQGGNEQFFGPGTRLTVL.

The table lists this clone with a few counts. The chain joins TRBV28 to TRBJ2-1, with 7 bases aligning to TRBD2. CDR3 length: 15 residues. The J segment lost 5 bases and the V segment lost 4 bases, leaving 8 bases of the junction unmatched. CDR1 is MDHEN, CDR2 SYDVKM, per germline. The CDR3 spells CASSSSGGGNNEQFF. CDR3 sequence (DNA): TGTGCCAGCAGTTCATCAGGCGGGGGAAACAATGAGCAGTTCTTC.